This is a list of T cell receptor beta chains from one sample in a study of naive CD8 T cells in extremely preterm neonates. Method: immunoSEQ multiplex PCR; TCRdb's copy keeps in-frame clones and lacks some. The sample gives roughly 5,000 clones, about 97% of which show up once; 0.65% to 0.85% is in the top ten. Sequences were obtained from naive CD8+ T cells from blood. These receptors originate from a human donor in good health. The CDR3 runs from the conserved cysteine through the conserved F or W. The order of the fields is J gene, clone size, D gene, V gene, CDR3 DNA, CDR3 protein. A D gene is named only where the DNA matches it firmly. Only some rows state a clone size, as once, few, many or a class for expanded clones.

J gene: TRBJ2-5; clone size: -; D gene: TRBD2; V gene: TRBV4-1; CDR3 DNA: TGCGCCAGCAGCACTAGCGGGGGGGCGATAGAAGAGACCCAGTACTTC; CDR3 protein: CASSTSGGAIEETQYF
J gene: TRBJ1-2; clone size: -; D gene: -; V gene: TRBV28; CDR3 DNA: TGTGCCAGCAGTTTTTTCAATCGGGGTCGGGGCTACACCTTC; CDR3 protein: CASSFFNRGRGYTF
J gene: TRBJ1-5; clone size: -; D gene: -; V gene: TRBV7-6; CDR3 DNA: TGTGCCAGCAGCCCCACTTATAGCAATCAGCCCCAGCATTTT; CDR3 protein: CASSPTYSNQPQHF
J gene: TRBJ2-3; clone size: -; D gene: -; V gene: TRBV10-3; CDR3 DNA: TGTGCCATCAGTGAACAGGGAGTCACAGATACGCAGTATTTT; CDR3 protein: CAISEQGVTDTQYF
J gene: TRBJ1-6; clone size: -; D gene: -; V gene: TRBV2; CDR3 DNA: TGTGCCACCAGGTCCTCGCCTAGCTCCTATAATTCACCCCTCCACTTT; CDR3 protein: CATRSSPSSYNSPLHF
J gene: TRBJ2-5; clone size: -; D gene: TRBD1; V gene: TRBV13; CDR3 DNA: TGTGCCAGCAGCCCTTTGGGACAGGGGAGTTTAGAGACCCAGTACTTC; CDR3 protein: CASSPLGQGSLETQYF
J gene: TRBJ2-1; clone size: -; D gene: -; V gene: TRBV28; CDR3 DNA: TGTGCCAGCAGTTTACGCCAGGGGCTAGTTCCCCATGAGCAGTTCTTC; CDR3 protein: CASSLRQGLVPHEQFF
J gene: TRBJ2-5; clone size: -; D gene: TRBD1; V gene: TRBV7-9; CDR3 DNA: TGTGCCAGCAGCGTCGACAGGGACCTGTACTTC; CDR3 protein: CASSVDRDLYF
J gene: TRBJ1-1; clone size: -; D gene: TRBD1; V gene: TRBV14; CDR3 DNA: TGTGCCAGCAGCCAAGATCTGGGACAGGGAATGTGGGCTGAAGCTTTCTTT; CDR3 protein: CASSQDLGQGMWAEAFF
J gene: TRBJ1-1; clone size: -; D gene: TRBD1; V gene: TRBV5-1; CDR3 DNA: TGCGCCAGCAGCCCGGGGGACAGGCCGTACACTGAAGCTTTCTTT; CDR3 protein: CASSPGDRPYTEAFF
J gene: TRBJ1-4; clone size: -; D gene: -; V gene: TRBV7-6; CDR3 DNA: TGTGCCAGCAGCTTAGACAGGGAGGAAAAACTGTTTTTT; CDR3 protein: CASSLDREEKLFF
J gene: TRBJ2-1; clone size: -; D gene: TRBD2; V gene: TRBV2; CDR3 DNA: TGTGCCAGCAGTGCCCCAGGACTAGCGACCTACAATGAGCAGTTCTTC; CDR3 protein: CASSAPGLATYNEQFF
J gene: TRBJ2-7; clone size: -; D gene: TRBD2; V gene: TRBV2; CDR3 DNA: TGTGCCAGCAGTGAAGCGCGAGCGGGGGCCTCCTACGAGCAGTACTTC; CDR3 protein: CASSEARAGASYEQYF
J gene: TRBJ2-2; clone size: -; D gene: TRBD2; V gene: TRBV27; CDR3 DNA: TGTGCCAGCAACCCCGGGACTAAGAACACCGGGGAGCTGTTTTTT; CDR3 protein: CASNPGTKNTGELFF
J gene: TRBJ1-5; clone size: -; D gene: -; V gene: TRBV4-1; CDR3 DNA: TGCGCCAGCAGCCAATCGGGAGGATACCCGAGCAATCAGCCCCAGCATTTT; CDR3 protein: CASSQSGGYPSNQPQHF
J gene: TRBJ2-1; clone size: -; D gene: -; V gene: TRBV7-2; CDR3 DNA: TGTGCCAGCAGCATCCTAGGGGCAAGTGAGCAGTTCTTC; CDR3 protein: CASSILGASEQFF
J gene: TRBJ1-5; clone size: -; D gene: TRBD1; V gene: TRBV4-1; CDR3 DNA: TGCGCCAGCAGCCAACGGACAGGGGGCGGTCAGCCCCAGCATTTT; CDR3 protein: CASSQRTGGGQPQHF
J gene: TRBJ2-5; clone size: -; D gene: -; V gene: TRBV7-9; CDR3 DNA: TGTGCCAGCAGCCCCCGACAGTTTCCCCAAGAGACCCAGTACTTC; CDR3 protein: CASSPRQFPQETQYF
J gene: TRBJ1-3; clone size: -; D gene: -; V gene: TRBV7-6; CDR3 DNA: TGTGCCAGCAGCAATCCCCCAGGCTACGGTGGAAACACCATATATTTT; CDR3 protein: CASSNPPGYGGNTIYF
J gene: TRBJ1-1; clone size: -; D gene: TRBD1; V gene: TRBV27; CDR3 DNA: TGTGCCAGCAGTCTTGGCGCAGGGGGAGTGAACACTGAAGCTTTCTTT; CDR3 protein: CASSLGAGGVNTEAFF
J gene: TRBJ2-3; clone size: -; D gene: -; V gene: TRBV5-6; CDR3 DNA: TGTGCCAGCAGCTTGGCCGTAACGCAGTATTTT; CDR3 protein: CASSLAVTQYF
J gene: TRBJ2-3; clone size: -; D gene: -; V gene: TRBV4-1; CDR3 DNA: TGCGCCAGCAGCCAAGATCAGCGGGATACGCAGTATTTT; CDR3 protein: CASSQDQRDTQYF
J gene: TRBJ1-2; clone size: -; D gene: TRBD1; V gene: TRBV13; CDR3 DNA: TGTGCCAGCACCCTACTGGCAGGGGGCGGGAGTGGCTACACCTTC; CDR3 protein: CASTLLAGGGSGYTF
J gene: TRBJ1-2; clone size: few; D gene: TRBD1; V gene: TRBV4-1; CDR3 DNA: TGCGCCAGCAGCCGTACGACAGGGGGTGACTATGGCTACACCTTC; CDR3 protein: CASSRTTGGDYGYTF
J gene: TRBJ2-7; clone size: -; D gene: TRBD1; V gene: TRBV7-6; CDR3 DNA: TGTGCCAGCAGCTTGGCCCAAACAGGGGGCGAGCAGTACTTC; CDR3 protein: CASSLAQTGGEQYF
J gene: TRBJ2-5; clone size: -; D gene: TRBD2; V gene: TRBV29-1; CDR3 DNA: TGCAGCGTTGAAGATCAGCCTAGCGGGGGCTCTTGGGAGACCCAGTACTTC; CDR3 protein: CSVEDQPSGGSWETQYF
J gene: TRBJ2-7; clone size: -; D gene: TRBD1; V gene: TRBV27; CDR3 DNA: TGTGCCAGCAGTCTAGACCGGGACAGGGGGCACTACGAGCAGTACTTC; CDR3 protein: CASSLDRDRGHYEQYF
J gene: TRBJ1-2; clone size: once; D gene: TRBD1; V gene: TRBV6-1; CDR3 DNA: TGTGCCAGCAGTGAGCCAGTGGGACAGAGCTATGGCTACACCTTC; CDR3 protein: CASSEPVGQSYGYTF
J gene: TRBJ2-3; clone size: once; D gene: -; V gene: TRBV29-1; CDR3 DNA: TGCAGCGTTGACTTCTTCCCAGATACGCAGTATTTT; CDR3 protein: CSVDFFPDTQYF
J gene: TRBJ2-3; clone size: -; D gene: TRBD2; V gene: TRBV7-9; CDR3 DNA: TGTGCCAGCAGCCCTAGCGGGGGGGCCGAGAATACGCAGTATTTT; CDR3 protein: CASSPSGGAENTQYF
J gene: TRBJ2-5; clone size: -; D gene: -; V gene: TRBV19; CDR3 DNA: TGTGCCAGCCGGGGAACACAAGAGACCCAGTACTTC; CDR3 protein: CASRGTQETQYF
J gene: TRBJ1-1; clone size: -; D gene: -; V gene: TRBV4-1; CDR3 DNA: TGCGCCAGCAGCCTCACTATGGTAAACACTGAAGCTTTCTTT; CDR3 protein: CASSLTMVNTEAFF
J gene: TRBJ1-2; clone size: -; D gene: -; V gene: TRBV15; CDR3 DNA: TGTGCCACCAGCAGACCCCACAGGGAAGGGGTTAACTATGGCTACACCTTC; CDR3 protein: CATSRPHREGVNYGYTF
J gene: TRBJ2-5; clone size: -; D gene: TRBD2; V gene: TRBV6-5; CDR3 DNA: TGTGCCAGCAGTTTACTAGCGGAATACAACCAAGAGACCCAGTACTTC; CDR3 protein: CASSLLAEYNQETQYF
J gene: TRBJ2-1; clone size: -; D gene: -; V gene: TRBV4-2; CDR3 DNA: TGTGCCAGCAGCCTACAACAGGGAAACAATGAGCAGTTCTTC; CDR3 protein: CASSLQQGNNEQFF
J gene: TRBJ2-2; clone size: -; D gene: -; V gene: TRBV10-1; CDR3 DNA: TGCGCCAGCAGTGAGTCGACCGGGGGAGATAACACCGGGGAGCTGTTTTTT; CDR3 protein: CASSESTGGDNTGELFF
J gene: TRBJ2-5; clone size: once; D gene: TRBD2; V gene: TRBV27; CDR3 DNA: TGTGCCAGCAGTTTATCGTTGGGAGGGTTGGGTGAGACCCAGTACTTC; CDR3 protein: CASSLSLGGLGETQYF
J gene: TRBJ2-1; clone size: -; D gene: -; V gene: TRBV4-1; CDR3 DNA: TGCGCCAGCAGCCAAGAGGCGAATCGACTAGGATACAATGAGCAGTTCTTC; CDR3 protein: CASSQEANRLGYNEQFF
J gene: TRBJ2-1; clone size: -; D gene: TRBD2; V gene: TRBV7-6; CDR3 DNA: TGTGCCAGCAGCCCCCAGGCCGGGAGGGGGGGCAATGAGCAGTTCTTC; CDR3 protein: CASSPQAGRGGNEQFF
J gene: TRBJ1-1; clone size: -; D gene: -; V gene: TRBV5-6; CDR3 DNA: TGTGCCAGCGGCTGGTGGGATGGAGGGACTGAAGCTTTCTTT; CDR3 protein: CASGWWDGGTEAFF
J gene: TRBJ1-1; clone size: once; D gene: TRBD1; V gene: TRBV5-6; CDR3 DNA: TGTGCCAGCAGCCCCCGGACAGGGGGTTACTACACTGAAGCTTTCTTT; CDR3 protein: CASSPRTGGYYTEAFF
J gene: TRBJ2-7; clone size: -; D gene: -; V gene: TRBV11-2; CDR3 DNA: TGTGCCAGCAGCCCAGCCCCGGCGGGTTCCTACGAGCAGTACTTC; CDR3 protein: CASSPAPAGSYEQYF
J gene: TRBJ1-1; clone size: -; D gene: -; V gene: TRBV4-3; CDR3 DNA: TGCGCCAGCAGCCAAGAGGGAGGATTGTTGAACACTGAAGCTTTCTTT; CDR3 protein: CASSQEGGLLNTEAFF
J gene: TRBJ1-2; clone size: -; D gene: -; V gene: TRBV9; CDR3 DNA: TGTGCCAGCAGCGGTACTCGAGACTATGGCTACACCTTC; CDR3 protein: CASSGTRDYGYTF
J gene: TRBJ1-6; clone size: -; D gene: TRBD1; V gene: TRBV10-1; CDR3 DNA: TGCGCCAGCAGTGAGGATGTGGGACAGGGATTGAATTCCCTCCACTTT; CDR3 protein: CASSEDVGQGLNSLHF
J gene: TRBJ1-3; clone size: -; D gene: TRBD1; V gene: TRBV4-1; CDR3 DNA: TGCGCCAGCAGCGAACCGGGACAGGGGCTATATGGAAACACCATATATTTT; CDR3 protein: CASSEPGQGLYGNTIYF
J gene: TRBJ1-2; clone size: few; D gene: -; V gene: TRBV5-6; CDR3 DNA: TGTGCCAGCAGCTTGGCCGGAGATAACTATGGCTACACCTTC; CDR3 protein: CASSLAGDNYGYTF
J gene: TRBJ1-1; clone size: -; D gene: -; V gene: TRBV19; CDR3 DNA: TGTGCCAGTAGCCCCCCATGGGGCCAACTGAACACTGAAGCTTTCTTT; CDR3 protein: CASSPPWGQLNTEAFF
J gene: TRBJ2-7; clone size: -; D gene: -; V gene: TRBV4-3; CDR3 DNA: TGCGCCAGCAGCCAAGCTGGAGGACGGGGCGAGCAGTACTTC; CDR3 protein: CASSQAGGRGEQYF
J gene: TRBJ1-2; clone size: -; D gene: -; V gene: TRBV19; CDR3 DNA: TGTGCCAGTAGTATCGGACAGAGCTATGGCTACACCTTC; CDR3 protein: CASSIGQSYGYTF
J gene: TRBJ2-5; clone size: once; D gene: -; V gene: TRBV6-5; CDR3 DNA: TGTGCCAGCAGTTGGCAGGGAGAGACCCAGTACTTC; CDR3 protein: CASSWQGETQYF
J gene: TRBJ1-2; clone size: -; D gene: -; V gene: TRBV4-1; CDR3 DNA: TGCGCCAGCAGCCATGGGGGGACTCTTAACTATGGCTACACCTTC; CDR3 protein: CASSHGGTLNYGYTF
J gene: TRBJ1-2; clone size: -; D gene: -; V gene: TRBV11-1; CDR3 DNA: TGTGCCAGCAGCCCAGGTAGTGTTAACTATGGCTACACCTTC; CDR3 protein: CASSPGSVNYGYTF
J gene: TRBJ2-7; clone size: -; D gene: TRBD1; V gene: TRBV7-8; CDR3 DNA: TGTGCCAGCAGCTTACCGGACAGGACGGACGAGCAGTACTTC; CDR3 protein: CASSLPDRTDEQYF
J gene: TRBJ1-4; clone size: -; D gene: -; V gene: TRBV28; CDR3 DNA: TGTGCCAGCAGCCAACGCAGGGCGCCGTTTTCGGAAAAACTGTTTTTT; CDR3 protein: CASSQRRAPFSEKLFF